These 13 T cell receptor beta chains originate from one sample sequenced in a study of blood T cell repertoires in COVID-19. TCRdb's copy holds only in-frame clones and misses some; the assay was immunoSEQ multiplex PCR. Of some 240,000 clones listed, 84% were seen once; the top ten hold about 1.6%. The sequenced material came from peripheral blood. The receptors come from a middle-aged woman who had recovered from COVID-19.

This clone was recorded at least ten times. V usage is TRBV4-2 and J usage is TRBJ2-3, with 7 bases aligning to TRBD2. J gave up 1 base and V 3 bases, and 7 bases lay outside the gene matches. The CDR3 extends over 16 amino acids. The germline CDR1 and CDR2 sequences are LGHNA and YNFKEQ. The CDR3: CASSQGGFDGTDTQYF. The CDR3 nucleotides read TGTGCCAGCAGCCAGGGGGGGTTTGATGGCACAGATACGCAGTATTTT.

The chain recombines TRBV28 with TRBJ1-6; D is unclear. CDR3 length: 17 amino acids. Germline CDR1 reads MDHEN; CDR2 reads SYDVKM. Between the trimmed V and J ends, which lost 5 bases and 0 bases, there was a span of 14 bases. The CDR3 DNA follows: TGTGCCAGCAGTGACTCCCGATCTAGCTCCTATAATTCACCCCTCCACTTT. Its protein product is CASSDSRSSSYNSPLHF. Full variable domain (rest looked up from reference TRBV28 and TRBJ1-6): DVKVTQSSRYLVKRTGEKVFLECVQDMDHENMFWYRQDPGLGLRLIYFSYDVKMKEKGDIPEGYSVSREKKERFSLILESASTNQTSMYLCASSDSRSSSYNSPLHFGNGTRLTVT.

The genes are TRBV6-1 and TRBJ2-2; 10 positions agree with TRBD2. Trimming cost V 4 bases and J 0 bases; bases outside gene matches: 2. Per germline, CDR1 MNHNS and CDR2 SASEGT. This CDR3 has 16 amino acids. CDR3 DNA sequence: TGTGCCAGCAGTGTACTAGCGGGGACGAACACCGGGGAGCTGTTTTTT. Translating gives CASSVLAGTNTGELFF.

The V and J genes are TRBV6-5 and TRBJ2-1, with 10 bases that match TRBD1. CDR1 is MNHEY, CDR2 SVGAGI, per germline. This CDR3 has 13 amino acids. V lost 5 bases, J lost 13 bases, and 8 bases stayed unmatched. The CDR3 is CASSLEDRGTQFF. DNA for the CDR3: TGTGCCAGCAGTCTCGAGGACAGGGGGACTCAGTTCTTC.

This chain connects TRBV10-1 to TRBJ2-7, with D tentatively TRBD2 (5 bases). The CDR3 has 14 residues. Deletions cut 4 bases from V and 5 bases from J, with 15 bases between. CDR1 is WNHNN, CDR2 SYGVQD, per germline (reference sequence). CDR3 DNA sequence: TGCGCCAGCAGTGGAGGACTGCCGTCCAACGAGCAGTACTTC. This gives the protein CASSGGLPSNEQYF.

This chain uses TRBV6-5 with TRBJ2-2; 9 positions agree with TRBD2. Germline V lookup: CDR1 MNHEY, CDR2 SVGAGI. The CDR3 is 14 amino acids. The V gene end was trimmed by 6 bases and the J gene end by 6 bases; junction bases not matched to a gene: 5. CDR3 DNA sequence: TGTGCCAGCAGGCTGGGACTAGCCGCCGGGGAGCTGTTTTTT. Residues: CASRLGLAAGELFF.

The CDR3 DNA follows: TGTGCCAGCAACGCTCCTCGGGGGGGTGGTCTCGAGCAGTACTTC. Translated: CASNAPRGGGLEQYF. This sequence joins TRBV28 and TRBJ2-7; 8 bases are shared with TRBD2. Germline trimming cut 7 bases from V and 6 bases from J; bases unmatched to any gene: 14. CDR3 length: 15 amino acids. CDR1 MDHEN and CDR2 SYDVKM come from the germline V gene.

This chain connects TRBV15 to TRBJ2-1; 7 bases are shared with TRBD2. Germline CDR1 and CDR2: LNHNV and YYDKDF (reference sequence). The ends lost 5 bases at V and 7 bases at J; junction bases unmatched: 5. The CDR3 is made up of 13 amino acids. CDR3 nucleotide sequence: TGTGCCACCAGCGGGAGGGGTCGGAATGAGCAGTTCTTC. It yields the protein CATSGRGRNEQFF.

The chain uses TRBV5-6 and TRBJ2-7; 11 positions agree with TRBD2. The CDR3 covers 16 residues. Germline CDR1 reads SGHDT; CDR2 reads YYEEEE. Trimming at V came to 2 bases and at J to 2 bases, leaving 6 bases not matched to a gene. CDR3 sequence: CASSFLSGGAAYEQYF. In DNA form, the CDR3 reads TGTGCCAGCAGCTTCCTTAGCGGGGGGGCCGCCTACGAGCAGTACTTC.

This clone was seen once. The chain has TRBV18 and TRBJ2-6; 9 bases are shared with TRBD1. Germline V gene data show CDR1 as KGHSH and CDR2 as LQKENI. CDR3 length: 18 amino acids. The junction had 7 bases not matched to a gene; V was cut back by 4 bases and J by 0 bases. For the CDR3, the DNA is TGTGCCAGCTCACGCGCCGGGACAGGGAGCTCTGGGGCCAACGTCCTGACTTTC. It translates to CASSRAGTGSSGANVLTF.

The chain recombines TRBV18 with TRBJ2-1, with D tentatively TRBD2 (6 bases). CDR3 length: 13 amino acids. V dropped 0 bases and J dropped 8 bases, with 8 bases sitting between them. Germline V gene sequence: CDR1 KGHSH, CDR2 LQKENI. Here the CDR3 reads CASSPPTGDEQFF. CDR3 DNA sequence: TGTGCCAGCTCACCACCGACGGGGGATGAGCAGTTCTTC.

The chain combines TRBV28 with TRBJ1-1; TRBD1 matches 7 bases. The CDR3 sequence is 16 residues long. The germline V gene encodes CDR1 MDHEN and CDR2 SYDVKM. After removal of 5 bases from V and 5 bases from J, the junction contained 14 bases not matched to a gene. DNA for the CDR3: TGTGCCAGCAGTCTCCCATTAACAGGGGTAAGAACTGAAGCTTTCTTT. This gives the protein CASSLPLTGVRTEAFF. The full variable domain, with the rest looked up from reference TRBV28 and TRBJ1-1, is DVKVTQSSRYLVKRTGEKVFLECVQDMDHENMFWYRQDPGLGLRLIYFSYDVKMKEKGDIPEGYSVSREKKERFSLILESASTNQTSMYLCASSLPLTGVRTEAFFGQGTRLTVV.

The chain is built from TRBV6-5 and TRBJ2-3, with 7 bases that match TRBD1. Germline V gives CDR1 MNHEY, CDR2 SVGAGI. This CDR3 spans 14 amino acids. The V gene end was trimmed by 5 bases and the J gene end by 7 bases; junction bases not matched to a gene: 9. CDR3 DNA: TGTGCCAGCAGTCCGGGACAGCCAGTTAATACGCAGTATTTT. Its protein is CASSPGQPVNTQYF.